The present TCR beta chain was sequenced within a study of cytomegalovirus exposure and HLA in healthy donors. This clone was found a few times. 60 Vbeta and 13 Jbeta primers were used in PCR. Sequencing was performed with immunoSEQ multiplex PCR; in TCRdb, only in-frame clones are kept and a portion is missing. Altogether around 110,000 clones are present, 73% being singletons, with the ten largest covering 7% to 8%. Trimming left V 4 bases short and J 6 bases short, with 13 bases between. This CDR3 has 14 residues. Germline-derived CDR1 and CDR2 are LNHDA and SQIVND (reference sequence). Specimen: PBMCs. This chain connects TRBV19 to TRBJ2-1, with D tentatively TRBD1 (6 bases). The sequence derives from a man in his thirties or forties in good health and CMV-seronegative. The CDR3 coding sequence is TGTGCCAGTAGTACTCCAGGGGTAGCCAATGAGCAGTTCTTC. Translating it yields CASSTPGVANEQFF.